Listed here are 17 T cell receptor beta chains from one sample, sequenced in a study of OX40 agonist ivuxolimab in advanced cancers. Profiled with immunoSEQ multiplex PCR; TCRdb holds only in-frame clones, not every one. The sample records about 22,000 clones, around three quarters being singletons. The sample consisted of CD4+ or CD8+ T cells sorted from blood, taken in a trial of the OX40 agonist ivuxolimab. These receptors came from an adult with an advanced solid tumor such as melanoma, head and neck, liver or kidney cancer.

The J gene is TRBJ1-2, the V gene TRBV4-1; a weak D match, TRBD1 (5 bases). Germline lookup yields CDR1 MGHRA and CDR2 YSYEKL. The V gene lost 3 bases and the J gene lost 1 base, with 12 bases spanning the gap. The CDR3 contains 15 residues. CDR3 in DNA: TGCGCCAGCAGCCAGGGCCTACAGGTTAACTATGGCTACACCTTC. The encoded protein is CASSQGLQVNYGYTF.

This clone was recorded a few times. The V gene is TRBV7-9, the J gene TRBJ2-7; perhaps TRBD1 as D (6 bases). V gave up 4 bases and J gave up 1 base, with 14 bases separating them. CDR1 SEHNR and CDR2 FQNEAQ come from the germline V gene (reference sequence). The CDR3 covers 15 residues. The CDR3: CASSSTMGQSYEQYF. The CDR3, as DNA: TGTGCCAGCAGCTCCACGATGGGACAATCCTACGAGCAGTACTTC. Filled out from reference TRBV7-9 and TRBJ2-7, the complete variable domain reads DTGVSQNPRHKITKRGQNVTFRCDPISEHNRLYWYRQTLGQGPEFLTYFQNEAQLEKSRLLSDRFSAERPKGSFSTLEIQRTEQGDSAMYLCASSSTMGQSYEQYFGPGTRLTVT.

The rearrangement links TRBV15 to TRBJ1-1; 9 bases match TRBD1. The V segment lost 0 bases and the J segment 1 base; nucleotides outside the gene matches: 6. CDR3 size: 17 residues. Germline V gene data show CDR1 as LNHNV and CDR2 as YYDKDF (reference sequence). The CDR3, as DNA: TGTGCCACCAGCAGAGATAGGACGGGACAGGGGAACACTGAAGCTTTCTTT. This encodes CATSRDRTGQGNTEAFF.

The CDR3 loop is CASSLGQGDEKLFF. The CDR3 DNA reads as TGTGCCAGCAGCTTAGGTCAGGGCGACGAAAAACTGTTTTTT. The chain carries TRBV7-9 and TRBJ1-4, with D possibly TRBD1 on 5 matching bases. The germline CDR1 and CDR2 sequences are SEHNR and FQNEAQ (reference sequence). The CDR3 spans 14 residues. With 1 base removed from V and 8 bases from J, the gap between germline ends came to 11 bases. The full variable domain, its missing parts supplied by reference TRBV7-9 and TRBJ1-4, is DTGVSQNPRHKITKRGQNVTFRCDPISEHNRLYWYRQTLGQGPEFLTYFQNEAQLEKSRLLSDRFSAERPKGSFSTLEIQRTEQGDSAMYLCASSLGQGDEKLFFGSGTQLSVL.

The chain is built from TRBV4-2 and TRBJ1-2, with D uncertain. CDR1 and CDR2 from the germline V gene are LGHNA and YNFKEQ. The CDR3 has 16 residues. With 0 bases removed from V and 3 bases from J, the gap between germline ends came to 14 bases. In DNA, the CDR3 is TGTGCCAGCAGCCAAGACCCCCCTTGGGGAGACTATGGCTACACCTTC. Translation: CASSQDPPWGDYGYTF.

This clone was found a few times. V and J are TRBV27 and TRBJ1-1; weak D call: TRBD1 (5 bases). The CDR3 runs 15 residues. Germline CDR1 reads MNHEY; CDR2 reads SMNVEV (reference sequence). V lost 6 bases to trimming and J lost 4 bases, with 18 bases between them. The chain's CDR3 is CASRYGGKRGTEAFF. CDR3 bases: TGTGCCAGCAGATACGGGGGGAAGAGAGGCACTGAAGCTTTCTTT.

J is TRBJ2-2 and V is TRBV7-7; D not certain. Between the trimmed V and J ends, which lost 1 base and 8 bases, there was a span of 8 bases. The CDR3 is 13 residues long. Germline-derived CDR1 and CDR2 are SSHAT and FNYEAQ (reference sequence). CDR3 sequence: CASSLGGMGELFF. The CDR3 nucleotides are TGTGCCAGCAGCTTAGGAGGAATGGGGGAGCTGTTTTTT. The full variable domain, with the rest looked up from reference TRBV7-7 and TRBJ2-2, is GAGVSQSPRYKVTKRGQDVTLRCDPISSHATLYWYQQALGQGPEFLTYFNYEAQPDKSGLPSDRFSAERPEGSISTLTIQRTEQRDSAMYRCASSLGGMGELFFGEGSRLTVL.

The chain links TRBV5-1 to TRBJ2-5, with TRBD1 matching 10 bases. Matching the DNA end better, TRBJ2-7 makes the J call doubtful. Germline-derived CDR1 and CDR2 are SGHRS and YFSETQ. The CDR3 has 14 amino acids. CDR3 DNA sequence: TGCGCCAGCAGCCCAGGACAGGGGGGAATCGAGCAGTACTTC. Translating it yields CASSPGQGGIEQYF.

This clone was detected once. V is TRBV19 and J is TRBJ2-4; 9 nucleotides align to TRBD1. V gave up 3 bases and J gave up 3 bases; unmatched junction bases: 12. Germline CDR1 and CDR2: LNHDA and SQIVND (reference sequence). CDR3 size: 18 residues. Here the CDR3 reads CASSMGWGQGEGKNIQYF. In DNA form, the CDR3 reads TGTGCCAGTAGTATGGGTTGGGGACAGGGCGAGGGCAAAAACATTCAGTACTTC.

This clone was found a few times. V is TRBV5-6 and J is TRBJ2-5; no firm D call. Per the germline V gene, CDR1 is SGHDT and CDR2 is YYEEEE. With 2 bases removed from V and 2 bases from J, the gap between germline ends came to 13 bases. The length of the CDR3 is 15 residues. CDR3: CASSFRSQLQETQYF. In DNA form, the CDR3 reads TGTGCCAGCAGCTTTCGGTCACAGCTACAAGAGACCCAGTACTTC.

This clone was counted between two and nine times. V and J are TRBV2 and TRBJ1-2; TRBD1 matches 7 bases. With 8 bases clipped from V and 1 base from J, the junction kept 7 bases outside the gene matches. This CDR3 is 14 amino acids long. Germline V gene lookup returns CDR1 SNHLY and CDR2 FYNNEI. This CDR3 reads CASEWPGGNYGYTF. For the CDR3, the DNA is TGTGCCAGCGAATGGCCAGGGGGTAACTATGGCTACACCTTC.

The CDR3 is CASVRMTVNTGELFF. The CDR3 DNA sequence: TGTGCCAGCGTGAGGATGACAGTGAACACCGGGGAGCTGTTTTTT. This chain connects TRBV6-1 to TRBJ2-2; weak D call: TRBD1 (5 bases). Germline V CDR1 and CDR2: MNHNS, SASEGT. With 8 bases removed from V and 1 base from J, the gap between germline ends came to 14 bases. The CDR3 consists of 15 residues.

J is TRBJ2-3 and V is TRBV7-9; tentatively, D is TRBD1 (5 bases). Germline-derived CDR1 and CDR2 are SEHNR and FQNEAQ (reference sequence). The length of the CDR3 is 14 residues. Trimming stripped 1 base from V and 4 bases from J, with 9 bases between. The CDR3 is CASSLGGPPDTQYF. CDR3 nucleotides: TGTGCCAGCAGCTTAGGGGGCCCCCCAGATACGCAGTATTTT. Supplemented by reference TRBV7-9 and TRBJ2-3, the full variable domain reads DTGVSQNPRHKITKRGQNVTFRCDPISEHNRLYWYRQTLGQGPEFLTYFQNEAQLEKSRLLSDRFSAERPKGSFSTLEIQRTEQGDSAMYLCASSLGGPPDTQYFGPGTRLTVL.

This chain uses TRBV11-3 with TRBJ2-5; D call uncertain. Germline V gene data show CDR1 as SGHNT and CDR2 as YENEEA. V lost 0 bases to trimming and J lost 1 base, with 6 bases between them. CDR3 length equals 14 residues. CDR3 region: CASSLDPAQETQYF. The CDR3 region has the DNA TGTGCCAGCAGCTTAGACCCGGCCCAAGAGACCCAGTACTTC.

The CDR3 nucleotides read TGTGCCTGGAGTATTCCACGGAGGGGTAATTCACCCCTCCACTTT. Its translation is CAWSIPRRGNSPLHF. J is TRBJ1-6 and V is TRBV30; a weak D match, TRBD1 (5 bases). The CDR3 length is 15 residues. Germline V gene lookup returns CDR1 GTSNPN and CDR2 SVGIG (reference sequence). V was clipped by 2 bases and J by 6 bases, with 14 bases between them. The entire variable domain, with the rest obtained from reference TRBV30 and TRBJ1-6, is as follows: SQTIHQWPATLVQPVGSPLSLECTVEGTSNPNLYWYRQAAGRGLQLLFYSVGIGQISSEVPQNLSASRPQDRQFILSSKKLLLSDSGFYLCAWSIPRRGNSPLHFGNGTRLTVT.

This chain uses TRBV4-1 with TRBJ2-5; D gene ambiguous. With the DNA end fitting TRBJ2-7 better, the J assignment may be wrong. This CDR3 has 16 amino acids. Germline CDR1 is MGHRA and CDR2 is YSYEKL. This CDR3 reads CASSQVDLGYYYEQYF. The CDR3 nucleotides are TGCGCCAGCAGCCAAGTAGACCTGGGCTATTACTACGAGCAGTACTTC.

J is TRBJ2-7 and V is TRBV11-2; D not resolved. Germline CDR1 reads SGHAT; CDR2 reads FQNNGV. V was cut by 3 bases and J by 1 base, with 7 bases left in between. CDR3 size: 13 residues. CDR3 nucleotides: TGTGCCAGCAGCTTGGGGTCATCCTACGAGCAGTACTTC. It codes for CASSLGSSYEQYF. The full variable domain, in which reference TRBV11-2 and TRBJ2-7 provide the parts outside the CDR3, is EAGVAQSPRYKIIEKRQSVAFWCNPISGHATLYWYQQILGQGPKLLIQFQNNGVVDDSQLPKDRFSAERLKGVDSTLKIQPAKLEDSAVYLCASSLGSSYEQYFGPGTRLTVT.